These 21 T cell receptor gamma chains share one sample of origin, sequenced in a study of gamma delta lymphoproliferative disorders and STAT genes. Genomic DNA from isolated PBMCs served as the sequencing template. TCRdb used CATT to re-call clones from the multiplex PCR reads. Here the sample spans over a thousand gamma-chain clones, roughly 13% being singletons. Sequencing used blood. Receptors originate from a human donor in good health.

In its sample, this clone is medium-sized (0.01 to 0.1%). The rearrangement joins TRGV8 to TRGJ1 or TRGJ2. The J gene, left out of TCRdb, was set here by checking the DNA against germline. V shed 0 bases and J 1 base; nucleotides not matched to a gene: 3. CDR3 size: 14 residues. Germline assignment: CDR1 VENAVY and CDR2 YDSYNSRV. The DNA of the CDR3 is TGTGCCACCTGGGATAGGCTTAATTATTATAAGAAACTCTTT. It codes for CATWDRLNYYKKLF.

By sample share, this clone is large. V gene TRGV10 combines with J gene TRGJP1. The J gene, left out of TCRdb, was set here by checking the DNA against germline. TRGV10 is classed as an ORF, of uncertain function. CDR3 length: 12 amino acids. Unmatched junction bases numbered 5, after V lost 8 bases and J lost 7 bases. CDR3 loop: CAAWEFGWFKIF. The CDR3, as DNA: TGTGCTGCGTGGGAATTTGGTTGGTTCAAGATATTT.

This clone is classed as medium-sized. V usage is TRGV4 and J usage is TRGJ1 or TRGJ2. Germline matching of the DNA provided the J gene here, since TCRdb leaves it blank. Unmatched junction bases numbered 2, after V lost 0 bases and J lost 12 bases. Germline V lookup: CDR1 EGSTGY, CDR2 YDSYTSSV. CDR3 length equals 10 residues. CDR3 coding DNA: TGTGCCACCTGGGATGGGTGGAAACTCTTT. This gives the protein CATWDGWKLF.

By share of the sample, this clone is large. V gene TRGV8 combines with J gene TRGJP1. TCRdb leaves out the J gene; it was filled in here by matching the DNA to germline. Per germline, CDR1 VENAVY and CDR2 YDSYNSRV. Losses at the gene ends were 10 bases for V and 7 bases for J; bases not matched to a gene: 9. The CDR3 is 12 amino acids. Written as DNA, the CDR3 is TGTGCCACGGAGCAGGGTGGTTGGTTCAAGATATTT. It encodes CATEQGGWFKIF.

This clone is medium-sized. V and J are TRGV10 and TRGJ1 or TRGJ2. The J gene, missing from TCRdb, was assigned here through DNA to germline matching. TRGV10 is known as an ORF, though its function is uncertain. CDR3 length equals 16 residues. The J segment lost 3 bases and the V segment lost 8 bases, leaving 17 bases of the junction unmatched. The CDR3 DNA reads TGTGCTGCGTGGGATTATGGACCCCCGCCTTATTATAAGAAACTCTTT. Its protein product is CAAWDYGPPPYYKKLF.

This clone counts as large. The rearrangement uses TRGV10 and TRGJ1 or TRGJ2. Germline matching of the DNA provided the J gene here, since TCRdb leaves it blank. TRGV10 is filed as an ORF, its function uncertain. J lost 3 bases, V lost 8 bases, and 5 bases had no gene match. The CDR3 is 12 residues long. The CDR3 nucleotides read TGTGCTGCGTGGGGGGGTTATTATAAGAAACTCTTT. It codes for CAAWGGYYKKLF.

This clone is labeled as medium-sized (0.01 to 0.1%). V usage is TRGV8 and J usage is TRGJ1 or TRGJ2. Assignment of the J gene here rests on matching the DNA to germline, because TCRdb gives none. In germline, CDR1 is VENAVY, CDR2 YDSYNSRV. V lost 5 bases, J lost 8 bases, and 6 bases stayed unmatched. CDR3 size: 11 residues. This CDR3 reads CATWARNKKLF. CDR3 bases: TGTGCCACCTGGGCCAGAAATAAGAAACTCTTT.

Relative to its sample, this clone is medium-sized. The CDR3 reads CALWEVLDWIKTF. In nucleotides, the CDR3 is TGTGCCTTGTGGGAGGTTCTAGATTGGATCAAGACGTTT. The chain recombines TRGV9 with TRGJP2. The J gene is not listed in TCRdb, so it was assigned here from a DNA match to germline. There are 13 residues in the CDR3. The ends lost 1 base at V and 8 bases at J; junction bases unmatched: 4. Germline CDR1 GITISATS, CDR2 ISYDGTV (reference sequence).

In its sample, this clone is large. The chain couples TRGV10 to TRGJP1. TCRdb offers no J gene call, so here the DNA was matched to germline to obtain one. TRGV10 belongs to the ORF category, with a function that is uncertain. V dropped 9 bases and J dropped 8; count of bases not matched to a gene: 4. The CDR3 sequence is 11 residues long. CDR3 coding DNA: TGTGCTGCGTGCCTAGGTTGGTTCAAGATATTT. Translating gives CAACLGWFKIF.

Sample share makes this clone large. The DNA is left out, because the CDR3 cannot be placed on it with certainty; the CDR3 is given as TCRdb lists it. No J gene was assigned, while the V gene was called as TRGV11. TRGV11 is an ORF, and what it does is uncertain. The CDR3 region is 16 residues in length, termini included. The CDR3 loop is CTTVPAGLATYYKKLF.

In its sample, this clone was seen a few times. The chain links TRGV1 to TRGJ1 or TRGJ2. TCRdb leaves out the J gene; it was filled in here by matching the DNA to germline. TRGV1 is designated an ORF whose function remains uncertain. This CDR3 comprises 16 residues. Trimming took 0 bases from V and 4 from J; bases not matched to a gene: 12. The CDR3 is CATWDRLATGYYKKLF. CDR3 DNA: TGTGCCACCTGGGACAGGCTAGCGACGGGATATTATAAGAAACTCTTT.

Here the CDR3 reads CACWTTQIPSSLNYYKKLF. The CDR3 DNA is TGTGCCTGCTGGACCACACAAATCCCCTCATCCCTGAATTATTATAAGAAACTCTTT. This rearrangement joins TRGV11 to TRGJ1 or TRGJ2. The J gene, not given by TCRdb, was assigned here from a germline match of the nucleotide sequence. TRGV11 counts as an open reading frame of uncertain function. This CDR3 has 19 residues. V gave up 8 bases and J gave up 0 bases; unmatched junction bases: 22.

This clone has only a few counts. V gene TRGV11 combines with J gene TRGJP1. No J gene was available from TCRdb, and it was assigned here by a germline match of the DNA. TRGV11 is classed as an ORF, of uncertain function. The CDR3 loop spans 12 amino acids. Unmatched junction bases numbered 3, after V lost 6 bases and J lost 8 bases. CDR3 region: CACWILGWFKIF. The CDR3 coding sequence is TGTGCCTGCTGGATTCTGGGTTGGTTCAAGATATTT.

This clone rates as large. The CDR3: CATWDGSRYTTGWFKIF. In DNA, the CDR3 is TGTGCCACCTGGGATGGGTCCCGATATACCACTGGTTGGTTCAAGATATTT. The V and J genes are TRGV4 and TRGJP1. TCRdb lists no J gene, so it was determined here by aligning the DNA to germline. Germline CDR1 reads EGSTGY; CDR2 reads YDSYTSSV. V was clipped by 0 bases and J by 0 bases; unmatched bases: 7. This CDR3 is 17 amino acids long.

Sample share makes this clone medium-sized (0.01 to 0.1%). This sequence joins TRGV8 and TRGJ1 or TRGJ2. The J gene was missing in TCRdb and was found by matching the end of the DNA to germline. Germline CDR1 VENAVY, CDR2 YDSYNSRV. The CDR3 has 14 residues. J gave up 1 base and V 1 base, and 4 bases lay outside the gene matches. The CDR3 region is CATWDRGNYYKKLF. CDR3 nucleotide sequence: TGTGCCACCTGGGATAGAGGTAATTATTATAAGAAACTCTTT.

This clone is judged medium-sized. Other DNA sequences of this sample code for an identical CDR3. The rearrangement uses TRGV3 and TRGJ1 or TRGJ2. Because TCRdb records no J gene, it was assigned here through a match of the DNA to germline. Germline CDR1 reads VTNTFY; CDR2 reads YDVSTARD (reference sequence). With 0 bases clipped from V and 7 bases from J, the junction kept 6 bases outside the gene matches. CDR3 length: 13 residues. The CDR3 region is CATWDRPGYKKLF. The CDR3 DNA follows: TGTGCCACCTGGGACAGGCCGGGGTATAAGAAACTCTTT.

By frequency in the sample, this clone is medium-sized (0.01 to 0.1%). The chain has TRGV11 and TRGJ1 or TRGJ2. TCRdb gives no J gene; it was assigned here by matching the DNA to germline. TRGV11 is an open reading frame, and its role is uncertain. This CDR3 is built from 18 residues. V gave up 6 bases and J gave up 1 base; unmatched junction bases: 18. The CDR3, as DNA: TGTGCCTGCTGGATTCAAATGATTGCGCAAAAAAATTATTATAAGAAACTCTTT. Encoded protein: CACWIQMIAQKNYYKKLF.

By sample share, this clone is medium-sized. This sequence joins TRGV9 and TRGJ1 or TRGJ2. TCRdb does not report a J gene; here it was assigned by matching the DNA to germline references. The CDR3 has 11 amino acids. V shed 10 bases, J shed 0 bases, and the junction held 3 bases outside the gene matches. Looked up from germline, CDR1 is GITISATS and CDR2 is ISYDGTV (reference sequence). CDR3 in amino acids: CAFLNYYKKLF. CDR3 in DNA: TGTGCCTTTTTGAATTATTATAAGAAACTCTTT.

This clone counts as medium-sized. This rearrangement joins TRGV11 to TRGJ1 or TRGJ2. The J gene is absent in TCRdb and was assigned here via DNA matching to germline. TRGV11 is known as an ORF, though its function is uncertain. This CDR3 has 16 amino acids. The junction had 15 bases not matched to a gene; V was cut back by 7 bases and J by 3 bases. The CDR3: CACWITRGRIYYKKLF. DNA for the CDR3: TGTGCCTGCTGGATAACCCGGGGTCGGATTTATTATAAGAAACTCTTT.

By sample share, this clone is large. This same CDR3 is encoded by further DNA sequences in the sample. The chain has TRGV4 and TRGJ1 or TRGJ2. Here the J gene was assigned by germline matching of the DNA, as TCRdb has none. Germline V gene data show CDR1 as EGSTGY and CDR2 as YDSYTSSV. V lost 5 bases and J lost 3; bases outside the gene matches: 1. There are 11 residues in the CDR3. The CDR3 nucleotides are TGTGCCACCTGGGGTTATTATAAGAAACTCTTT. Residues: CATWGYYKKLF.

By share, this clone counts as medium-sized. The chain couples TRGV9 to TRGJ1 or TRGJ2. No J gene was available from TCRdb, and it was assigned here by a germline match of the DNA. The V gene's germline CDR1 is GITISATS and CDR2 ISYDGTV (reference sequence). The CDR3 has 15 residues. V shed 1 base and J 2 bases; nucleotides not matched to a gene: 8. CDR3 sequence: CALWEVEAYYYKKLF. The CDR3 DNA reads TGTGCCTTGTGGGAGGTCGAAGCATATTATTATAAGAAACTCTTT.